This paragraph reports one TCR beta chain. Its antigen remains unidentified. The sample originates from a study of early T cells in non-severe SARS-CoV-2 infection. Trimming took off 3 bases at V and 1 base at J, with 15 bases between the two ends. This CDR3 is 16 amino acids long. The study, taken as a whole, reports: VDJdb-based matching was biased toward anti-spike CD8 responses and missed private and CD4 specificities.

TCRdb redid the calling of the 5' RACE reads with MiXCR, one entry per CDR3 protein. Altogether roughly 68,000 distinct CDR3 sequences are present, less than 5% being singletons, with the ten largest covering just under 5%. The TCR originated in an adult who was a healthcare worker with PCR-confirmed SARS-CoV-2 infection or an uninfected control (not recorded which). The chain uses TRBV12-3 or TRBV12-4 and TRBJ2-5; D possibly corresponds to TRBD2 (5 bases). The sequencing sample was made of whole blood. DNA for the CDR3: TGTGCCAGCAGTTTGGGCGGGCCAAACCCCCAAGAGACCCAGTACTTC. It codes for CASSLGGPNPQETQYF.